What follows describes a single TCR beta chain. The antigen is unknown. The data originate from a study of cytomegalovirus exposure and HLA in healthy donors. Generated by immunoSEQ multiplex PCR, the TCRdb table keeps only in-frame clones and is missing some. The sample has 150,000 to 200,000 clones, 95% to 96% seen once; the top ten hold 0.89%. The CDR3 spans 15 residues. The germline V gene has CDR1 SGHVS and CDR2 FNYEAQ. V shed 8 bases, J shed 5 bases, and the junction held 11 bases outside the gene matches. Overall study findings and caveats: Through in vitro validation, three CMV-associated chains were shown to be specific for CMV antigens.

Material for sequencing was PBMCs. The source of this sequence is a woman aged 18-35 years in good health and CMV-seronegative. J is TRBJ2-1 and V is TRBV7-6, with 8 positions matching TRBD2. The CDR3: CASSGGRTVNNEQFF. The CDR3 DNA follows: TGTGCCAGCTCGGGGGGGCGAACGGTGAACAATGAGCAGTTCTTC.